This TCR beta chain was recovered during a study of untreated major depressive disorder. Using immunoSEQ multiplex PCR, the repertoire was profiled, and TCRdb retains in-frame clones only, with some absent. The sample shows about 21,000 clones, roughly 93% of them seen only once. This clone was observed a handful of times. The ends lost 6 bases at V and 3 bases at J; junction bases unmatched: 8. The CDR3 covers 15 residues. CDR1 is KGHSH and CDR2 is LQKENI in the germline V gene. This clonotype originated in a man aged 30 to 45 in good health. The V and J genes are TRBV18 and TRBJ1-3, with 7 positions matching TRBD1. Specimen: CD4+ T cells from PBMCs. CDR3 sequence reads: CASSPGQAIGNTIYF. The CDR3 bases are TGTGCCAGCTCCCCTGGACAGGCGATTGGAAACACCATATATTTT.